One and the same sample provided the 18 T cell receptor beta chains below, sequenced in a study of CD8 T cell repertoires and HIV-1 epitope variants. Measured with immunoSEQ multiplex PCR; TCRdb has only the in-frame clones, and not every one. The repertoire holds roughly 5,200 clones, with 50% to 70% as singletons. What these receptors recognize is not known. Input material: cultured CD8+ T cells derived from PBMCs. These receptors were collected from a male donor with HIV.

The CDR3 DNA reads as TGTGCCAGCAGCTTAGCGGTAACAGGGGGTCGTGAGCAGTTCTTC. Translating gives CASSLAVTGGREQFF. V is TRBV7-9 and J is TRBJ2-1; the match to TRBD1 covers 8 bases. The CDR3 totals 15 residues. Trimming removed 0 bases from V and 9 bases from J; junction bases left unmatched: 7. The germline V gene encodes CDR1 SEHNR and CDR2 FQNEAQ (reference sequence).

The chain joins TRBV9 to TRBJ1-5; D is unresolved. The CDR3 sequence is 15 residues long. Deletions cut 0 bases from V and 5 bases from J, with 12 bases between. Germline loops: CDR1 SGDLS, CDR2 YYNGEE. CDR3 region: CASSVEGREDQPQHF. For the CDR3, the DNA is TGTGCCAGCAGCGTAGAAGGGAGGGAGGATCAGCCCCAGCATTTT.

This clone was detected only a few times. The genes are TRBV7-9 and TRBJ2-2, with D possibly matching TRBD1 (5 bases). V gave up 5 bases and J gave up 3 bases, with 16 bases separating them. The CDR3 length is 16 residues. Germline lookup yields CDR1 SEHNR and CDR2 FQNEAQ (reference sequence). DNA for the CDR3: TGTGCCAGCAGCCACATTAAGGGGCGCGACACCGGGGAGCTGTTTTTT. Translation: CASSHIKGRDTGELFF.

This clone was seen once. The V call is TRBV7-3, the J call TRBJ2-2; D is unclear. V gave up 4 bases and J gave up 0 bases, with 3 bases separating them. Germline CDR1 is SGHTA and CDR2 is FQGTGA. CDR3 length: 13 amino acids. The CDR3 spells CASSSSNTGELFF. The CDR3 coding sequence is TGTGCCAGCAGCTCCTCGAACACCGGGGAGCTGTTTTTT.

The chain couples TRBV29-1 to TRBJ2-1; 9 bases are shared with TRBD1. Germline V gives CDR1 SQVTM, CDR2 ANQGSEA. Germline trimming cut 5 bases from V and 3 bases from J; bases unmatched to any gene: 11. CDR3 length: 16 amino acids. The CDR3 nucleotides are TGCAGCGTTTCCCCCTGGGACAGGGCCAGCTACAATGAGCAGTTCTTC. It translates to CSVSPWDRASYNEQFF.

Written as DNA, the CDR3 is TGTGCCAGCAGCTCAGGGGTGCGTGGAAACACCATATATTTT. This gives the protein CASSSGVRGNTIYF. V and J are TRBV9 and TRBJ1-3; the D gene is possibly TRBD1 (6 bases). The CDR3 is made up of 14 amino acids. Trimming stripped 4 bases from V and 3 bases from J, with 11 bases between. Germline CDR1 is SGDLS and CDR2 is YYNGEE.

V is TRBV28 and J is TRBJ2-5; 8 nucleotides agree with TRBD1. The germline gives CDR1 MDHEN, CDR2 SYDVKM. This CDR3 has 14 amino acids. Trimming removed 5 bases from V and 4 bases from J; junction bases left unmatched: 6. CDR3 in amino acids: CASSPRTGRETQYF. Written as DNA, the CDR3 is TGTGCCAGCAGTCCCCGGACAGGGAGAGAGACCCAGTACTTC.

The chain combines TRBV9 with TRBJ2-7, with D perhaps TRBD1 (6 bases). The germline gives CDR1 SGDLS, CDR2 YYNGEE. V shed 0 bases and J shed 2 bases, with 12 bases lying between them. This CDR3 comprises 15 residues. CDR3 protein: CASSVEESGAYEQYF. As DNA, the CDR3 is TGTGCCAGCAGCGTAGAGGAATCAGGGGCCTACGAGCAGTACTTC.

The V and J genes are TRBV4-2 and TRBJ2-6; a possible D gene is TRBD2 (6 bases). Germline V gives CDR1 LGHNA, CDR2 YNFKEQ. The CDR3 loop spans 19 amino acids. With 0 bases removed from V and 2 bases from J, the gap between germline ends came to 17 bases. The CDR3 bases are TGTGCCAGCAGCCAAGAGTGGCGGACTACGACGGCTGGGGCCAACGTCCTGACTTTC. Amino acids: CASSQEWRTTTAGANVLTF.

J is TRBJ1-5 and V is TRBV7-4; perhaps TRBD1 as D (5 bases). This CDR3 spans 12 amino acids. Trimming took 6 bases from V and 6 from J, leaving 9 bases between them. CDR1 is SGHVT and CDR2 is SQSDAQ in the germline V gene. CDR3 coding DNA: TGTGCCAGCAGAGCGGGGACTCAGCCCCAGCATTTT. This encodes CASRAGTQPQHF.

This sequence joins TRBV6-5 and TRBJ1-1; D call uncertain. Germline assignment: CDR1 MNHEY and CDR2 SVGAGI. The ends were cut back, 0 bases at V and 5 bases at J, with 13 bases in the middle. This CDR3 region has 15 residues. CDR3 loop: CASSYSSLGGTEAFF. CDR3 sequence (DNA): TGTGCCAGCAGTTACTCGAGCTTGGGAGGGACTGAAGCTTTCTTT.

The chain has TRBV6-6 and TRBJ1-4, with D tentatively TRBD1 (6 bases). Germline CDR1 MNHNY, CDR2 SVGAGI (reference sequence). This CDR3 has 14 residues. The V end was cut by 2 bases, the J end by 8 bases, with 12 bases between. CDR3 bases: TGTGCCAGCAGTTACGTTCGAACAGGGGAAAAACTGTTTTTT. It codes for CASSYVRTGEKLFF.

This clone was detected once. The gene calls are TRBV5-6 and TRBJ2-2; no definite D call. The V gene's germline CDR1 is SGHDT and CDR2 YYEEEE. This CDR3 has 13 residues. V was pared by 0 bases and J by 3 bases, with 3 bases between. The CDR3 here is CASSLVDTGELFF. The CDR3 nucleotides are TGTGCCAGCAGCTTGGTCGACACCGGGGAGCTGTTTTTT.

This clone was detected only a few times. The chain carries TRBV28 and TRBJ1-1, with no clear D. CDR3 length equals 13 residues. Germline V gene sequence: CDR1 MDHEN, CDR2 SYDVKM. V was shortened by 6 bases and J by 1 base, with 9 bases between the two germline ends. The CDR3 sequence is CASRIKPNTEAFF. In DNA, the CDR3 is TGTGCCAGCAGAATCAAACCGAACACTGAAGCTTTCTTT.

This chain connects TRBV4-2 to TRBJ2-2; 13 bases match TRBD2. The CDR3 extends over 21 amino acids. Per the germline V gene, CDR1 is LGHNA and CDR2 is YNFKEQ. V dropped 1 base and J dropped 0; count of bases not matched to a gene: 11. CDR3 loop: CASSQGYPGLAGSSNTGELFF. CDR3 DNA: TGTGCCAGCAGCCAAGGTTACCCGGGACTAGCGGGATCGTCGAACACCGGGGAGCTGTTTTTT.

This chain connects TRBV15 to TRBJ2-3, with D perhaps TRBD2 (5 bases). Germline values: CDR1 LNHNV, CDR2 YYDKDF (reference sequence). V was pared by 5 bases and J by 3 bases, with 12 bases between. The CDR3 consists of 14 residues. Here the CDR3 reads CATSPTRVTDTQYF. In DNA, the CDR3 is TGTGCCACCAGCCCAACTAGGGTGACAGATACGCAGTATTTT.

The chain recombines TRBV27 with TRBJ1-5; D uncertain. Trimming took off 2 bases at V and 7 bases at J, with 12 bases between the two ends. This CDR3 comprises 14 residues. CDR1 MNHEY and CDR2 SMNVEV come from the germline V gene (reference sequence). CDR3: CASSLRTDGQPQHF. CDR3 sequence (DNA): TGTGCCAGCAGTTTACGGACGGATGGGCAGCCCCAGCATTTT.

This chain links TRBV16 with TRBJ2-5, with D perhaps matching TRBD1 or TRBD2 (6 bases each). Germline CDR1 is KGHSY and CDR2 is FQNENV. CDR3 length: 14 amino acids. V dropped 0 bases and J dropped 4 bases, with 9 bases sitting between them. The CDR3: CASSQSRGAETQYF. In DNA form, the CDR3 reads TGTGCCAGCAGCCAATCGAGGGGGGCAGAGACCCAGTACTTC.